The rows below give T cell receptor beta chains drawn from one sample of a study of PD-1 blockade in classical Hodgkin lymphoma. Measured with immunoSEQ multiplex PCR; TCRdb has only the in-frame clones, and not every one. The table records under 20,000 clones, around 79% of them present only once. Sequencing used peripheral blood mononuclear cells (PBMCs), obtained before the second cycle of nivolumab. The receptor source for this set is a human donor with classical Hodgkin lymphoma. CDR3s include the opening cysteine and the closing phenylalanine or tryptophan. Fields, in order: CDR3 DNA, CDR3 protein, CDR3 length, J gene, clone size, V gene, D gene. A D gene is named only where the DNA matches it firmly. Part of the rows lack a size; the others show once, few, many or a class for expanded clones.

cdr3_nt: TGCAGCGTTGAATACCGGGACAGACCCTACGAGCAGTACTTC; cdr3_aa: CSVEYRDRPYEQYF; cdr3_length: 14; j_call: TRBJ2-7; clone_size: .; v_call: TRBV29-1; d_call: TRBD1
cdr3_nt: TGTGCCAGCAGCTTGGACGGAAGCTCCCCCGAGCAGTACTTC; cdr3_aa: CASSLDGSSPEQYF; cdr3_length: 14; j_call: TRBJ2-7; clone_size: .; v_call: TRBV5-4; d_call: .
cdr3_nt: TGCGCCAGCAGCTTGGCCGGGACAGGGGGCACCGGGGAGCTGTTTTTT; cdr3_aa: CASSLAGTGGTGELFF; cdr3_length: 16; j_call: TRBJ2-2; clone_size: .; v_call: TRBV5-1; d_call: TRBD1
cdr3_nt: TGTGCCATCTCTGGAGGACCCGGGGAGCTGTTTTTT; cdr3_aa: CAISGGPGELFF; cdr3_length: 12; j_call: TRBJ2-2; clone_size: .; v_call: TRBV10-3; d_call: .
cdr3_nt: TGTGCCAGTAGTACCGCCAGGGACCGCGCCATTGGCTACACCTTC; cdr3_aa: CASSTARDRAIGYTF; cdr3_length: 15; j_call: TRBJ1-2; clone_size: .; v_call: TRBV19; d_call: .
cdr3_nt: TGTGCCAGCACCTCGGGGGGGTGGGGCAAAGAGACCCAGTACTTC; cdr3_aa: CASTSGGWGKETQYF; cdr3_length: 15; j_call: TRBJ2-5; clone_size: .; v_call: TRBV28; d_call: TRBD2
cdr3_nt: TGTGCCAGTAGTCCAAGACAGGGAAGGGGCAATGAGCAGTTCTTC; cdr3_aa: CASSPRQGRGNEQFF; cdr3_length: 15; j_call: TRBJ2-1; clone_size: once; v_call: TRBV19; d_call: TRBD1
cdr3_nt: TGTGCTAGTGGTTTCGGGCAGGGGTACGAGCAGTACTTC; cdr3_aa: CASGFGQGYEQYF; cdr3_length: 13; j_call: TRBJ2-7; clone_size: large; v_call: TRBV12-5; d_call: .
cdr3_nt: TGTGCCAGCAGCTCCGGACTAGCGGGAATATCCTACAATGAGCAGTTCTTC; cdr3_aa: CASSSGLAGISYNEQFF; cdr3_length: 17; j_call: TRBJ2-1; clone_size: .; v_call: TRBV5-6; d_call: TRBD2
cdr3_nt: TGCGCCAGCAGCCACACCGGGTCGGGGGGAGGGACTGAAGCTTTCTTT; cdr3_aa: CASSHTGSGGGTEAFF; cdr3_length: 16; j_call: TRBJ1-1; clone_size: .; v_call: TRBV5-1; d_call: .
cdr3_nt: TGTGCCAGCAGTTTATATGGGGAGGTAGCCTATGGCTACACCTTC; cdr3_aa: CASSLYGEVAYGYTF; cdr3_length: 15; j_call: TRBJ1-2; clone_size: .; v_call: TRBV27; d_call: .
cdr3_nt: TGTGCCAGCAGCTTAGCGGCTAGTTCGGTGCAGTACTTC; cdr3_aa: CASSLAASSVQYF; cdr3_length: 13; j_call: TRBJ2-7; clone_size: .; v_call: TRBV7-9; d_call: .
cdr3_nt: TGTGCCAGCAGCTTCGAATACGGGAGGGCCTCAGATACGCAGTATTTT; cdr3_aa: CASSFEYGRASDTQYF; cdr3_length: 16; j_call: TRBJ2-3; clone_size: .; v_call: TRBV5-8; d_call: TRBD2
cdr3_nt: TGTGCCAGCAATCGGGACAGGGGAGAGACCCAGTACTTC; cdr3_aa: CASNRDRGETQYF; cdr3_length: 13; j_call: TRBJ2-5; clone_size: .; v_call: TRBV6-1; d_call: TRBD1
cdr3_nt: TGTGCCAGCAGCTGGTCGAGAGGCTTCACCGTAGTGGAGCAGTACTTC; cdr3_aa: CASSWSRGFTVVEQYF; cdr3_length: 16; j_call: TRBJ2-7; clone_size: .; v_call: TRBV11-3; d_call: .
cdr3_nt: TGTGCCAGCGGAAGTGGACAGGGTATGGGCGAGCAGTACTTC; cdr3_aa: CASGSGQGMGEQYF; cdr3_length: 14; j_call: TRBJ2-7; clone_size: once; v_call: TRBV6-6; d_call: TRBD1
cdr3_nt: TGCAGCGACAAATGGGGGTATGGCTACACCTTC; cdr3_aa: CSDKWGYGYTF; cdr3_length: 11; j_call: TRBJ1-2; clone_size: .; v_call: TRBV29-1; d_call: .
cdr3_nt: TGTGCCAGCAGAGGGGGTGGCGATGGAAACACCATATATTTT; cdr3_aa: CASRGGGDGNTIYF; cdr3_length: 14; j_call: TRBJ1-3; clone_size: .; v_call: TRBV27; d_call: .
cdr3_nt: TGTGCCAGCAGTTTGGGGAGAACGAACACCGGGGAGCTGTTTTTT; cdr3_aa: CASSLGRTNTGELFF; cdr3_length: 15; j_call: TRBJ2-2; clone_size: .; v_call: TRBV27; d_call: .
cdr3_nt: TGTGCCATTCAGGCGGACAGGGATCAGCCCCAGCATTTT; cdr3_aa: CAIQADRDQPQHF; cdr3_length: 13; j_call: TRBJ1-5; clone_size: .; v_call: TRBV10-3; d_call: TRBD1
cdr3_nt: TGTGCCAGCACTACGTCAATTGGGGGAAACCAGCCCCAGCATTTT; cdr3_aa: CASTTSIGGNQPQHF; cdr3_length: 15; j_call: TRBJ1-5; clone_size: .; v_call: TRBV28; d_call: .
cdr3_nt: TGTGCCAGCAGTTACTCGGGGACCGGCGGGGAGCAGTACTTC; cdr3_aa: CASSYSGTGGEQYF; cdr3_length: 14; j_call: TRBJ2-7; clone_size: .; v_call: TRBV6-5; d_call: .
cdr3_nt: TGTGCCAGCGGGACGGAGTTAAGCTCCTACGAGCAGTACTTC; cdr3_aa: CASGTELSSYEQYF; cdr3_length: 14; j_call: TRBJ2-7; clone_size: .; v_call: TRBV2; d_call: .
cdr3_nt: TGCGCCAGCAGCCAATGGACAGGGGACGGCTACACCTTC; cdr3_aa: CASSQWTGDGYTF; cdr3_length: 13; j_call: TRBJ1-2; clone_size: .; v_call: TRBV4-1; d_call: TRBD1
cdr3_nt: TGCGCCAGCAGCCCCGAGAAGAGAGTAGCCCAGCACAGTGAAAAACTGTTTTTT; cdr3_aa: CASSPEKRVAQHSEKLFF; cdr3_length: 18; j_call: TRBJ1-4; clone_size: .; v_call: TRBV4-1; d_call: .
cdr3_nt: TGTGCCAGCAGAACCCCGAGCAGGGGCTATGGCTACACCTTC; cdr3_aa: CASRTPSRGYGYTF; cdr3_length: 14; j_call: TRBJ1-2; clone_size: .; v_call: TRBV28; d_call: .
cdr3_nt: TGTGCCAGCAGTTTAACTAGCGGGAGGGCCAACTCCTACAATGAGCAGTTCTTC; cdr3_aa: CASSLTSGRANSYNEQFF; cdr3_length: 18; j_call: TRBJ2-1; clone_size: .; v_call: TRBV27; d_call: TRBD2
cdr3_nt: TGTGCCAGCAGTTACCACTCGACAGGGGCTAATGAAAAACTGTTTTTT; cdr3_aa: CASSYHSTGANEKLFF; cdr3_length: 16; j_call: TRBJ1-4; clone_size: once; v_call: TRBV6-6; d_call: TRBD1
cdr3_nt: TGTGCCATCAGTGAGTCTGAGACAGGGACCTACGAGCAGTACTTC; cdr3_aa: CAISESETGTYEQYF; cdr3_length: 15; j_call: TRBJ2-7; clone_size: .; v_call: TRBV10-3; d_call: TRBD1
cdr3_nt: TGTGCCAGCAGTTCCCCCGGGCGGGAGTTGGGAGATACGCAGTATTTT; cdr3_aa: CASSSPGRELGDTQYF; cdr3_length: 16; j_call: TRBJ2-3; clone_size: .; v_call: TRBV27; d_call: TRBD2
cdr3_nt: TGTGCCAGCAGTTACTCGAAATCGGCAAACACCATATATTTT; cdr3_aa: CASSYSKSANTIYF; cdr3_length: 14; j_call: TRBJ1-3; clone_size: once; v_call: TRBV6-5; d_call: .
cdr3_nt: TGTGCCAGCAGTTTGGTTCTAGCGGGAGTGACCTCCTACAATGAGCAGTTCTTC; cdr3_aa: CASSLVLAGVTSYNEQFF; cdr3_length: 18; j_call: TRBJ2-1; clone_size: .; v_call: TRBV28; d_call: TRBD2
cdr3_nt: TGTGCCAGCAGCGTAGGTAGAGGGGGAAACACCGGGGAGCTGTTTTTT; cdr3_aa: CASSVGRGGNTGELFF; cdr3_length: 16; j_call: TRBJ2-2; clone_size: .; v_call: TRBV9; d_call: .
cdr3_nt: TGTGCCAGCAGCCTAACAGGGACGGGGTACACTGAAGCTTTCTTT; cdr3_aa: CASSLTGTGYTEAFF; cdr3_length: 15; j_call: TRBJ1-1; clone_size: .; v_call: TRBV9; d_call: .
cdr3_nt: TGCGCCAGCAGCCACCTAATAGGACAGGGTCCCTACGAGCAGTACTTC; cdr3_aa: CASSHLIGQGPYEQYF; cdr3_length: 16; j_call: TRBJ2-7; clone_size: .; v_call: TRBV4-1; d_call: TRBD1
cdr3_nt: TGTGCCAGTAGTAGGACAGGGACCTCTGGGGCCAACGTCCTGACTTTC; cdr3_aa: CASSRTGTSGANVLTF; cdr3_length: 16; j_call: TRBJ2-6; clone_size: .; v_call: TRBV19; d_call: TRBD1
cdr3_nt: TGTGCCAGCAGCCCAGGGGCCTATTCCTACGAGCAGTACTTC; cdr3_aa: CASSPGAYSYEQYF; cdr3_length: 14; j_call: TRBJ2-7; clone_size: .; v_call: TRBV7-3; d_call: .
cdr3_nt: TGTGCCAGCAGTGAATTTGGGGGACTAGCGGAGTCCTACGAGCAGTACTTC; cdr3_aa: CASSEFGGLAESYEQYF; cdr3_length: 17; j_call: TRBJ2-7; clone_size: .; v_call: TRBV6-1; d_call: TRBD2
cdr3_nt: TGTGCCAGCAGTTTAGGACGGTCCTACGAGCAGTACTTC; cdr3_aa: CASSLGRSYEQYF; cdr3_length: 13; j_call: TRBJ2-7; clone_size: few; v_call: TRBV6-5; d_call: .
cdr3_nt: TGCGCCAGCATTACGGACCCCGGAGGCAATGAGCAGTTCTTC; cdr3_aa: CASITDPGGNEQFF; cdr3_length: 14; j_call: TRBJ2-1; clone_size: .; v_call: TRBV5-1; d_call: .
cdr3_nt: TGTGCTAGTGGACTTGACCGGGACAGGCCTTTCTACGAGCAGTACTTC; cdr3_aa: CASGLDRDRPFYEQYF; cdr3_length: 16; j_call: TRBJ2-7; clone_size: once; v_call: TRBV12-5; d_call: TRBD1
cdr3_nt: TGTGTCAGAAGCTGGGAGGTGGCAACAGGGTTGTACCAAGAGACCCAGTACTTC; cdr3_aa: CVRSWEVATGLYQETQYF; cdr3_length: 18; j_call: TRBJ2-5; clone_size: .; v_call: TRBV7-5; d_call: .
cdr3_nt: TGTGCCAGCAGCTCACAGGGGGTATCAGATACGCAGTATTTT; cdr3_aa: CASSSQGVSDTQYF; cdr3_length: 14; j_call: TRBJ2-3; clone_size: .; v_call: TRBV11-2; d_call: TRBD1
cdr3_nt: TGTGCCAGCAGCCCAGGGGTTCGTGTGGGAGAGACCCAGTACTTC; cdr3_aa: CASSPGVRVGETQYF; cdr3_length: 15; j_call: TRBJ2-5; clone_size: .; v_call: TRBV11-3; d_call: .
cdr3_nt: TGTGCCATCAGTGTAGGGCAGGGACCCCTCACAGATACGCAGTATTTT; cdr3_aa: CAISVGQGPLTDTQYF; cdr3_length: 16; j_call: TRBJ2-3; clone_size: .; v_call: TRBV10-3; d_call: .
cdr3_nt: TGCGCCAGCAGCCTTAGCGGGGGGGCGGGCAATGAGCAGTTCTTC; cdr3_aa: CASSLSGGAGNEQFF; cdr3_length: 15; j_call: TRBJ2-1; clone_size: .; v_call: TRBV5-1; d_call: TRBD2